This passage covers 28 T cell receptor beta chains from one sample sequenced in a study of T cells after yellow fever vaccination. One entry per CDR3 protein, called by TCRdb with MiXCR from the 5' RACE reads. The repertoire holds fewer than 150,000 distinct CDR3 sequences, with roughly 8% as singletons. Sequenced here: CD4+ T cells sorted from PBMCs, sampled 5 days after the yellow fever booster vaccination. These receptors all come from a young man who received the YFV17D yellow fever vaccine.

This clonotype occurred many times. The chain employs TRBV4-3 and TRBJ2-5; 9 nucleotides match TRBD2. The junction had 7 bases not matched to a gene; V was cut back by 4 bases and J by 4 bases. Germline CDR1 is LGHNA and CDR2 is YSLEER. The CDR3 extends over 15 amino acids. The CDR3 region is CASSLLAGEGETQYF. For the CDR3, the DNA is TGCGCCAGCAGCCTTTTAGCGGGAGAGGGAGAGACCCAGTACTTC.

This clonotype was counted many times. This chain uses TRBV27 with TRBJ1-5; D is ambiguous. Germline CDR1 is MNHEY and CDR2 is SMNVEV (reference sequence). The CDR3 totals 14 residues. The V and J ends lost 3 bases and 11 bases respectively, with 17 bases between them. The CDR3 nucleotides are TGTGCCAGCAGTTTGGGTCCGCTGGGGTCAGCCCAGCATTTT. Protein product: CASSLGPLGSAQHF.

This clonotype was observed many times. V usage is TRBV6-5 and J usage is TRBJ2-7; D is perhaps TRBD1 (6 bases). CDR1 and CDR2 from the germline V gene are MNHEY and SVGAGI. The CDR3 covers 12 residues. Trimming removed 6 bases from V and 2 bases from J, with 8 bases in between. The CDR3 region is CASRDSAYEQYF. In nucleotides, the CDR3 is TGTGCCAGCAGGGACAGTGCCTACGAGCAGTACTTC.

With respect to this clonotype: With a much larger clone just one base away, this may be a read error. This rearrangement joins TRBV5-1 to TRBJ1-1; 9 bases are shared with TRBD1. The germline V gene has CDR1 SGHRS and CDR2 YFSETQ. CDR3 length: 14 residues. In DNA form, the CDR3 reads TGCGGCAGCAGCGCGGGACAGGGCGGCACTGAAGCTTTCTTT. Its protein is CGSSAGQGGTEAFF.

This clonotype was counted at least ten times. The gene calls are TRBV5-1 and TRBJ2-2, with D unclear. Trimming took 1 base from V and 3 from J, leaving 10 bases between them. This CDR3 has 15 residues. Germline CDR1 reads SGHRS; CDR2 reads YFSETQ. The chain's CDR3 is CASSLSASDTGELFF. CDR3 coding DNA: TGCGCCAGCAGCTTGTCAGCAAGCGACACCGGGGAGCTGTTTTTT.

This clonotype was recorded many times. The gene calls are TRBV15 and TRBJ2-5, with D perhaps given as TRBD1 or TRBD2 (5 bases each). V lost 6 bases to trimming and J lost 5 bases, with 13 bases between them. CDR3 length: 13 amino acids. From germline, CDR1 is LNHNV and CDR2 YYDKDF (reference sequence). DNA for the CDR3: TGTGCCACCAGTAGGGACCTCGCGGAGACCCAGTACTTC. Translating it yields CATSRDLAETQYF.

Comments on this clonotype: A much larger clone lies a single base off, so this may be a read error. The V and J genes are TRBV5-5 and TRBJ2-2, with D possibly matching TRBD1 (5 bases). CDR1 is SGHKS and CDR2 is YYEKEE in the germline V gene (reference sequence). The CDR3 contains 15 residues. Trimming removed 5 bases from V and 2 bases from J, with 13 bases in between. DNA for the CDR3: TGTGCCAGCAGTTCGACAGAGTTAAACACCGGGGAGCTGTTTTTT. Translated: CASSSTELNTGELFF.

This clonotype was detected ten times or more. The chain employs TRBV30 and TRBJ2-1, with TRBD2 as a possible D gene (5 bases). V was shortened by 1 base and J by 13 bases, with 14 bases between the two germline ends. CDR1 is GTSNPN, CDR2 SVGIG, per germline (reference sequence). This CDR3 region has 12 residues. The CDR3 DNA reads as TGTGCCTGGAGTGGCGGGTCAATGAGACAGTTCTTC. The encoded protein is CAWSGGSMRQFF.

This clonotype was counted many times. V and J are TRBV18 and TRBJ2-7; D is perhaps TRBD2 (7 bases). CDR1 is KGHSH and CDR2 is LQKENI in the germline V gene. The CDR3 sequence is 13 residues long. The ends were cut back, 3 bases at V and 6 bases at J, with 12 bases in the middle. CDR3 amino acids: CASSPPGGAEQYF. The CDR3 DNA reads as TGTGCCAGCTCACCCCCGGGGGGCGCCGAGCAGTACTTC.

This clonotype was counted many times. This sequence joins TRBV5-1 and TRBJ2-7; D is perhaps TRBD1 or TRBD2 (5 bases each). The V end lost 6 bases, the J end lost 3 bases, and 16 bases lay between the germline ends. This CDR3 has 14 residues. Germline CDR1 SGHRS, CDR2 YFSETQ. The CDR3 region has the DNA TGCGCCAGCACCTTCGGGGACCTAAGCTACGAGCAGTACTTC. Translation: CASTFGDLSYEQYF. The complete variable domain, with remaining parts taken from reference TRBV5-1 and TRBJ2-7, reads KAGVTQTPRYLIKTRGQQVTLSCSPISGHRSVSWYQQTPGQGLQFLFEYFSETQRNKGNFPGRFSGRQFSNSRSEMNVSTLELGDSALYLCASTFGDLSYEQYFGPGTRLTVT.

This clonotype was observed at least ten times. The V and J genes are TRBV24-1 and TRBJ2-5; 7 nucleotides align to TRBD2. Per the germline V gene, CDR1 is KGHDR and CDR2 is SFDVKD. Trimming removed 2 bases from V and 7 bases from J; junction bases left unmatched: 0. This CDR3 has 12 amino acids. The CDR3 reads CATSDWGGTQYF. The CDR3, as DNA: TGTGCCACCAGTGATTGGGGGGGGACCCAGTACTTC.

This clonotype was observed at least ten times. The J gene is TRBJ1-2, the V gene TRBV12-3 or TRBV12-4; the D gene is possibly TRBD1 (6 bases). Trimming left V 8 bases short and J 4 bases short, with 14 bases between. The CDR3 spans 13 residues. The CDR3 DNA is TGTGCCAGCTCACCAGGGGTTTTCTATGGCTACACCTTC. This translates into CASSPGVFYGYTF.

In its sample, this clonotype was seen a few times. The gene calls are TRBV29-1 and TRBJ1-1, with D hard to call. Trimming cost V 4 bases and J 5 bases, with 5 bases left between them. The CDR3 runs to 10 residues. CDR1 is SQVTM, CDR2 ANQGSEA, per germline. CDR3 residues: CSVAQTEAFF. DNA of the CDR3: TGCAGCGTTGCACAGACTGAAGCTTTCTTT. Full variable domain (missing parts from reference TRBV29-1 and TRBJ1-1): SAVISQKPSRDICQRGTSLTIQCQVDSQVTMMFWYRQQPGQSLTLIATANQGSEATYESGFVIDKFPISRPNLTFSTLTVSNMSPEDSSIYLCSVAQTEAFFGQGTRLTVV.

This clonotype came up a few times. The rearrangement links TRBV7-2 to TRBJ2-1; D gene unclear. The germline CDR1 and CDR2 sequences are SGHTA and FQGNSA. The V gene lost 1 base and the J gene lost 5 bases, with 3 bases spanning the gap. The CDR3 contains 12 residues. The chain's CDR3 is CASSLDHNEQFF. In DNA, the CDR3 is TGTGCCAGCAGCTTAGACCACAATGAGCAGTTCTTC. Drawing the rest from reference TRBV7-2 and TRBJ2-1, the complete variable domain is GAGVSQSPSNKVTEKGKDVELRCDPISGHTALYWYRQSLGQGLEFLIYFQGNSAPDKSGLPSDRFSAERTGGSVSTLTIQRTQQEDSAVYLCASSLDHNEQFFGPGTRLTVL.

In its sample, this clonotype was seen many times. This rearrangement joins TRBV12-3 or TRBV12-4 to TRBJ1-5, with D possibly matching TRBD1 (5 bases). CDR3 length: 13 amino acids. Trimming cost V 6 bases and J 6 bases, with 12 bases left between them. CDR3 in amino acids: CASRGGEGQPQHF. The CDR3 DNA is TGTGCCAGCAGAGGAGGGGAAGGTCAGCCCCAGCATTTT.

This clonotype occurred many times. This chain uses TRBV12-3 or TRBV12-4 with TRBJ2-3; a possible D gene is TRBD2 (5 bases). This CDR3 region has 13 residues. Deletions cut 2 bases from V and 5 bases from J, with 8 bases between. CDR3 in amino acids: CASSLSEVDTQYF. The CDR3 nucleotides are TGTGCCAGCAGTTTATCGGAGGTAGATACGCAGTATTTT.

This clonotype was picked up many times. The rearrangement links TRBV5-1 to TRBJ2-7; 10 bases fit TRBD2. V dropped 0 bases and J dropped 12; count of bases not matched to a gene: 9. The CDR3 loop spans 14 amino acids. Per germline, CDR1 SGHRS and CDR2 YFSETQ. CDR3 region: CASSLETGTSETYF. In nucleotides, the CDR3 is TGCGCCAGCAGCTTGGAGACCGGGACTAGCGAGACGTACTTC.

This clonotype was observed many times. The chain uses TRBV9 and TRBJ2-2; 9 bases map to TRBD2. Germline CDR1 and CDR2: SGDLS and YYNGEE. The CDR3 totals 17 residues. The V and J ends lost 4 bases and 0 bases, in that order; junction bases with no gene match: 7. The CDR3 coding sequence is TGTGCCAGCAGCCTCAGGACTAGCGCCGCGAACACCGGGGAGCTGTTTTTT. Amino acids: CASSLRTSAANTGELFF.

This clonotype was seen many times. This chain joins TRBV7-2 and TRBJ2-5, with D perhaps TRBD1 (5 bases). V was pared by 5 bases and J by 2 bases, with 15 bases between. Germline assignment: CDR1 SGHTA and CDR2 FQGNSA. The CDR3 contains 15 residues. The CDR3 sequence is CASSPSPTGQETQYF. The CDR3 bases are TGTGCCAGCAGCCCCTCCCCCACAGGACAAGAGACCCAGTACTTC.

In its sample, this clonotype was seen many times. This CDR3 is CASSLRQGLMNTEAFF. CDR3 coding DNA: TGCGCCAGCAGCTTGAGACAGGGCCTTATGAACACTGAAGCTTTCTTT. The chain recombines TRBV5-1 with TRBJ1-1, with TRBD1 identical over 7 bases. The CDR3 loop spans 16 amino acids. The germline gives CDR1 SGHRS, CDR2 YFSETQ. Trimming removed 1 base from V and 0 bases from J; junction bases left unmatched: 6. Combining the CDR3 with reference TRBV5-1 and TRBJ1-1 gives the whole variable domain KAGVTQTPRYLIKTRGQQVTLSCSPISGHRSVSWYQQTPGQGLQFLFEYFSETQRNKGNFPGRFSGRQFSNSRSEMNVSTLELGDSALYLCASSLRQGLMNTEAFFGQGTRLTVV.

The table lists this clonotype with many counts. This chain uses TRBV7-9 with TRBJ2-6; D is unresolved. The ends were cut back, 4 bases at V and 6 bases at J, with 4 bases in the middle. The germline V gene encodes CDR1 SEHNR and CDR2 FQNEAQ (reference sequence). There are 12 residues in the CDR3. CDR3 region: CASSSPANVLTF. The DNA of the CDR3 is TGTGCCAGCAGCTCCCCGGCCAACGTCCTGACTTTC.

This clonotype was counted many times. This rearrangement joins TRBV29-1 to TRBJ2-1, with no clear D. Germline V gives CDR1 SQVTM, CDR2 ANQGSEA. With 7 bases removed from V and 5 bases from J, the gap between germline ends came to 15 bases. The CDR3 length is 13 residues. CDR3 nucleotide sequence: TGCAGCGCAGTGCTTCAAGCTAACAATGAGCAGTTCTTC. It is translated as CSAVLQANNEQFF.

Only a few counts were recorded for this clonotype. This rearrangement joins TRBV5-1 to TRBJ2-1, with 10 bases matching TRBD1. V was pared by 4 bases and J by 8 bases, with 9 bases of the junction left unmatched. This CDR3 has 15 amino acids. Germline lookup yields CDR1 SGHRS and CDR2 YFSETQ. The CDR3 DNA sequence: TGCGCCAGCAGCCTCCGGGACAGGGGTTTACATGAGCAGTTCTTC. It is translated as CASSLRDRGLHEQFF.

As regards this clonotype: Just one base apart from a much larger clone, this may be a read error. The genes are TRBV10-3 and TRBJ2-5, with D perhaps matching TRBD1 (5 bases). Trimming cost V 6 bases and J 5 bases, with 16 bases left between them. Per the germline V gene, CDR1 is ENHRY and CDR2 is SYGVKD. This CDR3 is 14 amino acids long. The CDR3 DNA follows: TGTGCCATCAGCCGGGTCAGGGATAGTGAGACCCAGTACTTC. This gives the protein CAISRVRDSETQYF.

This clonotype was picked up many times. V usage is TRBV20-1 and J usage is TRBJ1-5; the D is unclear. The V end was cut by 4 bases, the J end by 9 bases, with 19 bases between. This CDR3 contains 14 residues. Germline V gene data show CDR1 as DFQATT and CDR2 as SNEGSKA (reference sequence). This CDR3 is CSATPLDGSWPQHF. The CDR3 coding sequence is TGCAGTGCTACACCCCTGGACGGAAGTTGGCCCCAGCATTTT.

This clonotype showed up many times. The chain couples TRBV27 to TRBJ2-2; D possibly uses TRBD1 or TRBD2 (5 bases each). This CDR3 has 14 amino acids. In germline, CDR1 is MNHEY, CDR2 SMNVEV (reference sequence). V lost 5 bases and J lost 15, with 22 bases in between. This CDR3 reads CASSRGNPGRLMFF. CDR3 in DNA: TGTGCCAGCAGTAGGGGAAATCCGGGACGGTTGATGTTTTTT.

This clonotype came up many times. V gene TRBV27 combines with J gene TRBJ2-1, with 11 bases that match TRBD2. The germline gives CDR1 MNHEY, CDR2 SMNVEV (reference sequence). V lost 7 bases, J lost 7 bases, and 9 bases stayed unmatched. The CDR3 length is 15 residues. The CDR3 region is CASKISGRAWNEQFF. The CDR3 nucleotides read TGTGCCAGCAAAATTAGCGGGAGGGCCTGGAATGAGCAGTTCTTC.

For this clonotype: The conserved closing phenylalanine or tryptophan is absent in this CDR3, likely reflecting a read error. The V gene is TRBV10-3, the J gene TRBJ2-7, with D tentatively TRBD2 (6 bases). The CDR3 is 18 residues long. Germline CDR1 reads ENHRY; CDR2 reads SYGVKD. V lost 8 bases and J 2 bases, leaving 28 bases between the germline ends. CDR3 sequence reads: CAISLGPDEKRAPYEQYS. CDR3 in DNA: TGTGCCATCTCCCTAGGCCCTGACGAGAAGCGGGCGCCCTACGAGCAGTACTCC.